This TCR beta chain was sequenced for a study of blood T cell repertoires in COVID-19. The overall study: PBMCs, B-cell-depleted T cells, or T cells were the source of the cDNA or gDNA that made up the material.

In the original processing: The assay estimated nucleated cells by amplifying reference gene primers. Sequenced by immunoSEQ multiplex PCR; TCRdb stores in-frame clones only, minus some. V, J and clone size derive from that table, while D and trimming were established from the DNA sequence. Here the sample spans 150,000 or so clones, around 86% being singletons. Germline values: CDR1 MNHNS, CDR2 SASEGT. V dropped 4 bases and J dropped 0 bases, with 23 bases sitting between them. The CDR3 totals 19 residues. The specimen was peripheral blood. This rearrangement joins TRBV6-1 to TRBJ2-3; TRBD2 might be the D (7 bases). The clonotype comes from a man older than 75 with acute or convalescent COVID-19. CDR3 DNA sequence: TGTGCCAGCAGTGGCAGCAGGGGAGGGTCCTTTACTAGCACAGATACGCAGTATTTT. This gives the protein CASSGSRGGSFTSTDTQYF.